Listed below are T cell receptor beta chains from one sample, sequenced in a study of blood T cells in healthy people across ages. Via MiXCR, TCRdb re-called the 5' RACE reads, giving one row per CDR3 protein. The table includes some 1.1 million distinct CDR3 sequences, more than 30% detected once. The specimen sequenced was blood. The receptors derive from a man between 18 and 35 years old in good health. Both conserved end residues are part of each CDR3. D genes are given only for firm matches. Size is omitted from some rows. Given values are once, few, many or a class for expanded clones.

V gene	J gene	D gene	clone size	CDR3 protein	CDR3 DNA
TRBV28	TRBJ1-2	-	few	CASSSRTVSYGYTF	TGTGCCAGCAGTTCCCGGACAGTCTCCTATGGCTACACCTTC
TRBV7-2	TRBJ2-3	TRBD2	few	CASSLSGRDTQYF	TGTGCCAGCAGCTTATCCGGGAGGGATACGCAGTATTTT
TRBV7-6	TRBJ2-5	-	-	CASSAGTNNEQYF	TGTGCCAGCAGCGCAGGGACCAACAATGAGCAGTACTTC
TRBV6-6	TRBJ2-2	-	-	CASSYWTNLNTGELFF	TGTGCCAGCAGTTACTGGACTAACCTAAACACCGGGGAGCTGTTTTTT
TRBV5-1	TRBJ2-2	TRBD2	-	CASSPKSGGYTGELFF	TGCGCCAGCAGCCCCAAGAGCGGGGGGTATACCGGGGAGCTGTTTTTT
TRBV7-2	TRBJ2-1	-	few	CASSLAASATLNEQFF	TGTGCCAGCAGCTTAGCGGCTAGCGCCACTCTCAATGAGCAGTTCTTC
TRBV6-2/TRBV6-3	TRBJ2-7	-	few	CASSYSSTWDLNEQYF	TGTGCCAGCAGTTACTCGAGCACCTGGGACCTAAACGAGCAGTACTTC
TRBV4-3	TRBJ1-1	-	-	CASSQGAIINTEAFF	TGCGCCAGCAGCCAAGGGGCCATCATTAACACTGAAGCTTTCTTT
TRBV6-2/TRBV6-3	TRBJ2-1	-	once	CASSRETQFF	TGTGCCAGCAGTCGGGAGACCCAGTTCTTC
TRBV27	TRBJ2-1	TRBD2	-	CASSLWRGGPDEQFF	TGTGCCAGCAGTTTATGGCGGGGGGGCCCCGATGAGCAGTTCTTC
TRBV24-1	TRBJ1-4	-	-	CATSDPRAGTNEKLFF	TGTGCCACCAGTGACCCAAGGGCCGGAACTAATGAAAAACTGTTTTTT
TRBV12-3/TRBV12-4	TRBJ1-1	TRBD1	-	CASSWGTGGFTEAFF	TGTGCCAGCAGTTGGGGGACAGGGGGCTTCACTGAAGCTTTCTTT
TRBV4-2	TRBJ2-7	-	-	CASSQGLAEIYEQYF	TGTGCCAGCAGCCAAGGTCTCGCGGAGATCTACGAGCAGTACTTC
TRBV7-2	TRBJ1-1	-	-	CASSSGAVNTEAFF	TGTGCCAGCAGCTCCGGGGCAGTGAACACTGAAGCTTTCTTT
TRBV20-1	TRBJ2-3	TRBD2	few	CSVRYWKAGEADTQYF	TGCAGTGTACGCTATTGGAAGGCGGGGGAGGCAGATACGCAGTATTTT
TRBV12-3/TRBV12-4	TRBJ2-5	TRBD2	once	CASSSGTSGAETQYF	TGTGCCAGCAGTTCGGGGACTAGCGGGGCGGAGACCCAGTACTTC
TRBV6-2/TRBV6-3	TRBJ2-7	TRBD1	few	CASSYSTGEPTYEQYF	TGTGCCAGCAGTTACTCGACAGGGGAGCCTACCTACGAGCAGTACTTC
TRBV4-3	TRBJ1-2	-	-	CASSQDRSTNYGYTF	TGCGCCAGCAGCCAGGACAGATCAACCAACTATGGCTACACCTTC
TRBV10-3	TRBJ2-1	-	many	CAITRSDNEQFF	TGTGCCATCACGAGAAGCGACAATGAGCAGTTCTTC
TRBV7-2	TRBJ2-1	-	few	CASSLRTTGEQFF	TGTGCCAGCAGCTTACGTACGACGGGAGAGCAGTTCTTC
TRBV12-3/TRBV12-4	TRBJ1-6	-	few	CASSLVPTQDLNSPLHF	TGTGCCAGCAGTTTAGTCCCGACACAGGACCTTAATTCACCCCTCCACTTT
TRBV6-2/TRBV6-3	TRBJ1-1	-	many	CASSYLGTEAFF	TGTGCCAGCAGTTACCTGGGGACTGAAGCTTTCTTT
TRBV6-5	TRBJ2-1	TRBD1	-	CASSYSVGTELYNEQFF	TGTGCCAGCAGTTACTCCGTAGGGACAGAGTTATACAATGAGCAGTTCTTC
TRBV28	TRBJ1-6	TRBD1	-	CASSSPGQINSPLHF	TGTGCCAGCAGTTCACCGGGACAGATTAATTCACCCCTCCACTTT
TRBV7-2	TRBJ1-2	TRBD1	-	CASSSQTGYYGYTF	TGTGCCAGCAGCTCCCAGACAGGGTACTATGGCTACACCTTC
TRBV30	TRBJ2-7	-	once	CAWSASYEQYF	TGTGCCTGGAGTGCCTCATATGAGCAGTACTTC
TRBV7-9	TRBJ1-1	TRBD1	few	CASSLSVGRGHLNTEAFF	TGTGCCAGCAGCTTAAGTGTTGGTAGGGGGCATTTGAACACTGAAGCTTTCTTT
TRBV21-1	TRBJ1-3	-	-	CASSKGYWGRSNTIYF	TGTGCCAGCAGCAAAGGTTATTGGGGGCGCTCAAACACCATATATTTT
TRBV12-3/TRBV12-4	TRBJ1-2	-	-	CASSFNPQGNYCYTF	TGTGCCAGCAGTTTCAATCCCCAGGGAAACTATTGCTACACCTTC
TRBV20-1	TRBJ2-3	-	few	CSEREQARDTQYF	TGCAGCGAGAGGGAACAGGCCAGAGATACGCAGTATTTT
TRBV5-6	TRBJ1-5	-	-	CASSLAQTDSNQPQHF	TGTGCCAGCAGCTTGGCCCAAACTGATAGCAATCAGCCCCAGCATTTT
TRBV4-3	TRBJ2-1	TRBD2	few	CASSQDGTSGGPNEQFF	TGCGCCAGCAGCCAAGATGGGACTAGCGGGGGTCCTAATGAGCAGTTCTTC
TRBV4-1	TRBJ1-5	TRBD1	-	CASSQPNGQGSEPQHF	TGCGCCAGCAGCCAACCGAATGGACAGGGGAGCGAGCCCCAGCATTTT
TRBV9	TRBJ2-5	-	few	CASSGTAQETQYF	TGTGCCAGCAGCGGGACGGCTCAAGAGACCCAGTACTTC
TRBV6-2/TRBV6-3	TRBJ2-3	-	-	CASRKGDTQYF	TGTGCCAGCAGAAAGGGAGATACGCAGTATTTT
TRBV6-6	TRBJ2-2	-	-	CASTLAILGANTGELFF	TGTGCCAGCACCCTGGCAATACTCGGGGCGAACACCGGGGAGCTGTTTTTT
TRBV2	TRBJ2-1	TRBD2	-	CASREWASGDNDEQFF	TGTGCCAGCAGAGAATGGGCTAGCGGCGACAACGATGAGCAGTTCTTC
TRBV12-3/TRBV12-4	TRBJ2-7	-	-	CASSRVGSLSYEQYF	TGTGCCAGCAGTAGGGTTGGCTCTTTATCCTACGAGCAGTACTTC
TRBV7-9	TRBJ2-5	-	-	CASSLRSASQETQYF	TGTGCCAGCAGCTTAAGGTCAGCCTCTCAAGAGACCCAGTACTTC
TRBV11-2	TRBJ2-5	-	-	CASSSNLMNSGTQYF	TGTGCCAGCAGCTCCAACCTAATGAACAGCGGGACCCAGTACTTC
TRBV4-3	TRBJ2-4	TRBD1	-	CASSQGPRDSLAKNIQYF	TGCGCCAGCAGCCAAGGGCCCCGGGACAGCTTAGCCAAAAACATTCAGTACTTC
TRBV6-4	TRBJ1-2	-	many	CASSASGAYGYTF	TGTGCCAGCAGTGCTTCGGGGGCCTATGGCTACACCTTC
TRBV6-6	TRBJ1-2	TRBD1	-	CASSKNRGRAFYTF	TGTGCCAGCAGCAAGAACAGGGGGCGAGCCTTCTACACCTTC
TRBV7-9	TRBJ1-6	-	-	CASSPVGDGSFNSPLHF	TGTGCCAGCAGTCCCGTGGGGGACGGATCTTTTAATTCACCCCTCCACTTT
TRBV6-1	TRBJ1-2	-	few	CAISWANYGYTF	TGTGCCATCTCATGGGCGAACTATGGCTACACCTTC
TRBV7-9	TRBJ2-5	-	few	CASSLWWATQETQYF	TGTGCCAGCAGCTTATGGTGGGCTACCCAAGAGACCCAGTACTTC
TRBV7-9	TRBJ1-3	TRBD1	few	CASSLFGQGATSGNTIYF	TGTGCCAGCAGCTTGTTCGGACAGGGGGCAACATCTGGAAACACCATATATTTT
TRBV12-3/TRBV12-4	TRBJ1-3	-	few	CASTQSREAGNTIYF	TGTGCCAGCACCCAATCCAGGGAGGCTGGTAACACCATATATTTT
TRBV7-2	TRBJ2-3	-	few	CASSLGGHLRTDTQYF	TGTGCCAGCAGCTTAGGGGGACACCTTAGGACAGATACGCAGTATTTT
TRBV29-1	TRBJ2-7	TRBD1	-	CSVARDRNYNEQYF	TGCAGCGTTGCCCGGGACAGGAACTACAATGAGCAGTACTTC
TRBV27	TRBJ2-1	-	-	CASSTRGPPSYNEQFF	TGTGCCAGCAGCACACGGGGCCCACCCTCCTACAATGAGCAGTTCTTC
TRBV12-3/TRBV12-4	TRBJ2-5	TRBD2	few	CASSPFPTSGYQETQYF	TGTGCCAGCAGCCCTTTCCCCACTAGCGGGTACCAAGAGACCCAGTACTTC
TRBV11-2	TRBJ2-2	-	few	CASSLPYRNSNTGELFF	TGTGCCAGCAGCTTACCATACAGGAACTCGAACACCGGGGAGCTGTTTTTT
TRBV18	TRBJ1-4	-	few	CASSSSGSRDEKLFF	TGTGCCAGCTCATCCAGCGGCAGTCGTGATGAAAAACTGTTTTTT
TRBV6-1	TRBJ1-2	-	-	CASSEVGRDYGYTF	TGTGCCAGCAGTGAAGTCGGAAGGGACTATGGCTACACCTTC
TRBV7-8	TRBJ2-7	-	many	CASSQTKYEQYF	TGTGCCAGCAGCCAGACAAAGTACGAGCAGTACTTC
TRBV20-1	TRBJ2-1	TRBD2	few	CSATAGGPYNEQFF	TGCAGTGCTACGGCGGGAGGGCCCTACAATGAGCAGTTCTTC
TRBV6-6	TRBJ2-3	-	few	CASALSTDTQYF	TGTGCCAGCGCGCTATCCACAGATACGCAGTATTTT